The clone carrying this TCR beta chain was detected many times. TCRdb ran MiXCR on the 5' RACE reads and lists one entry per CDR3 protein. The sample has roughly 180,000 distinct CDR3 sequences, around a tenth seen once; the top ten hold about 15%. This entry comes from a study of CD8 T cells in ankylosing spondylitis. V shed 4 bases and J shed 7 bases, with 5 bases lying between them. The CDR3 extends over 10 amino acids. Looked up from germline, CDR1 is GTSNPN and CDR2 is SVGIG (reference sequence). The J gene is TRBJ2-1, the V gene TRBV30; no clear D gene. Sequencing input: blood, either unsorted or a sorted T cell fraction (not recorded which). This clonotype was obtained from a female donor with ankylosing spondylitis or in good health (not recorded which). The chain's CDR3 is CAWKGNEQFF. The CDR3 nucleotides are TGTGCCTGGAAAGGAAATGAGCAGTTCTTC. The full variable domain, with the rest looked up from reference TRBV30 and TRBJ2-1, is SQTIHQWPATLVQPVGSPLSLECTVEGTSNPNLYWYRQAAGRGLQLLFYSVGIGQISSEVPQNLSASRPQDRQFILSSKKLLLSDSGFYLCAWKGNEQFFGPGTRLTVL.